This is a list of T cell receptor beta chains from one sample in a study of cytomegalovirus exposure and HLA in healthy donors. The method was immunoSEQ multiplex PCR; TCRdb's version includes in-frame clones alone and lacks a portion of them. The sample includes roughly 280,000 clones, approximately 86% of them seen just once. Input material: PBMCs. Every receptor here comes from a woman aged 18-29 years in good health and CMV-seronegative. Each CDR3 is given with its conserved first and last residue. Fields, in order: clone size, J gene, V gene, CDR3 length, CDR3 protein. Clone size, where shown, is once, few, many, or a class for clones that have expanded.

abundance: -; j_gene: TRBJ2-5; v_gene: TRBV7-9; len: 14; CDR3aa: CASSLQGRGGTQYF
abundance: once; j_gene: TRBJ2-2; v_gene: TRBV30; len: 17; CDR3aa: CAWTHWGRQANTGELFF
abundance: -; j_gene: TRBJ1-5; v_gene: TRBV27; len: 14; CDR3aa: CASGRQGGNQPQHF
abundance: -; j_gene: TRBJ2-7; v_gene: TRBV30; len: 15; CDR3aa: CAWAEGQASGHEQYF
abundance: -; j_gene: TRBJ2-1; v_gene: TRBV18; len: 13; CDR3aa: CASSPSPDNEQFF
abundance: -; j_gene: TRBJ1-2; v_gene: TRBV4-1; len: 15; CDR3aa: CASSLIRDSGYGYTF
abundance: -; j_gene: TRBJ2-7; v_gene: TRBV5-1; len: 14; CDR3aa: CASSLQGGFDEQYF
abundance: -; j_gene: TRBJ2-1; v_gene: TRBV7-7; len: 15; CDR3aa: CASSPTGLAFDEQFF
abundance: -; j_gene: TRBJ1-4; v_gene: TRBV5-4; len: 15; CDR3aa: CASSKTGATNEKLFF
abundance: -; j_gene: TRBJ1-2; v_gene: TRBV5-6; len: 16; CDR3aa: CASSLESVQGFYGYTF
abundance: -; j_gene: TRBJ2-2; v_gene: TRBV6-5; len: 14; CDR3aa: CASSWGRNTGELFF
abundance: -; j_gene: TRBJ1-2; v_gene: TRBV9; len: 15; CDR3aa: CASSVRVDPNYGYTF
abundance: -; j_gene: TRBJ1-1; v_gene: TRBV7-9; len: 16; CDR3aa: CASSTQQGFMNTEAFF
abundance: once; j_gene: TRBJ1-5; v_gene: TRBV28; len: 13; CDR3aa: CASKWSSNQPQHF
abundance: -; j_gene: TRBJ1-5; v_gene: TRBV27; len: 16; CDR3aa: CASSPSTGEWSQPQHF
abundance: -; j_gene: TRBJ2-7; v_gene: TRBV28; len: 15; CDR3aa: CASSPTPGGTYEQYF
abundance: -; j_gene: TRBJ1-4; v_gene: TRBV6-1; len: 15; CDR3aa: CASSEGWATNEKLFF
abundance: -; j_gene: TRBJ1-1; v_gene: TRBV13; len: 14; CDR3aa: CASSLGAGNTEAFF
abundance: -; j_gene: TRBJ2-7; v_gene: TRBV27; len: 13; CDR3aa: CASGLTGVHEQYF
abundance: -; j_gene: TRBJ1-1; v_gene: TRBV29-1; len: 14; CDR3aa: CSVRQGSLNTEAFF
abundance: -; j_gene: TRBJ2-5; v_gene: TRBV30; len: 15; CDR3aa: CAWSVRGGSGETQYF
abundance: -; j_gene: TRBJ1-2; v_gene: TRBV28; len: 14; CDR3aa: CASSFGGLSYGYTF
abundance: -; j_gene: TRBJ2-1; v_gene: TRBV30; len: 14; CDR3aa: CAWSAGLADNEQFF
abundance: few; j_gene: TRBJ2-7; v_gene: TRBV25-1; len: 11; CDR3aa: CASSVVHEQYF